Sequencing of this T cell receptor (beta chain) was carried out in a study of cytomegalovirus exposure and HLA in healthy donors (dated by TCRdb to 2016 to 2017). For context, the study as a whole: In an earlier analysis of 587 of the donors, about 270 Gb of sequence data and 95 million to 130 million unique TCR beta sequences from roughly 190 million T cells were reported. Among the approximately 420 genotyped donors, 81% belonged to the genetic ancestry cluster associated with self-reported Caucasian donors. Typing coverage differed by locus: A, B, C, DRB1 and DQB1 were typed in roughly 620-630 donors, DQA1 in about 550, DPA1 in nearly 610, and DPB1 in just under 490. A later genetic analysis used genome-wide SNP genotypes for about three fifths of the 666 donors, treating that subset as a discovery cohort. The T cell repertoires of some 700 subjects were profiled by immunosequencing and related to cytomegalovirus serostatus. In addition to the first cohort of roughly 700 subjects, a separate validation cohort of approximately 110 different subjects was used. About five DR-DQ haplotypes were treated as single units for association and clustering because of strong linkage in the cohort. Rather than using new phenotypic data, the later analysis identified candidate immune exposures from TCR beta sequences and from how often those sequences occurred across donors. An earlier analysis of around 540 of the donors applied high-throughput TCR beta sequencing to assess whether each TCR beta V gene segment acted as functional or pseudogenic. Approximately 310 gigabases of sequencing data and around 90 million unique TCR sequences made up an early release that covered over 550 HLA-typed donors. Class I and class II HLA loci were covered by the typing at four-digit resolution. Across approximately 420 genotyped donors of the cohort, an average of roughly 250,000 unique TCR beta nucleotide sequences per donor were sequenced, and roughly 20% of those sequences were non-productive. A later analysis re-analyzed previously published TCR beta repertoires from hundreds of donors and added high-resolution HLA genotyping to study TCR occurrence patterns. The study aimed to test whether signatures of past pathogen exposure could be identified by cataloging public T cell receptors. To predict cytomegalovirus infection status, the study combined high-throughput TCR immunosequencing, statistical association of individual TCRs with disease status, and machine learning. Every discovery cohort repertoire had been produced on one sequencing platform. Donor age, sex, ethnicity and CMV serostatus were collected together with the repertoire data.

The research as a whole found: Correlated functional status among segregating V segments might reflect linkage disequilibrium, but an unknown experimental factor could not be ruled out. The 87-base-pair reads could not distinguish some IMGT-functional V segments, including TRBV6-2 and TRBV6-3, so those segments were excluded. In vitro tests confirmed that three of the cytomegalovirus-associated TCR beta chains recognize cytomegalovirus antigens. When HLA alleles, especially DR and DQ, strongly co-occurred, attributing TCR associations to individual alleles was difficult. For the cohort, immune exposure information was limited to CMV serostatus. A later analysis found that TCR association rates varied across HLA loci, with DRB1 alleles showing the most associated TCRs and HLA-C alleles the fewest. A later analysis associated around 16,000 TCR beta sequences with specific HLA alleles at a false discovery rate of 0.05. A further reported finding was that TCR beta sequences accurately predicted the HLA-A and HLA-B alleles for most subjects in the first cohort. The cohort was sequenced for TCR beta chains only, and without alpha or paired-chain data the features that could be detected were limited. Presence/absence analyses assumed roughly uniform sequencing depth across donors, an assumption that may not hold. A total of some 180 TCR beta chains were listed by the study as associated with cytomegalovirus. A group of highly shared sequence variants was considered likely to be a technical artifact of the sequencing pipeline. Compared with the 666-donor mean, donors in an Asian-associated ancestry cluster had fewer N-insertions in productive TCRs, according to a later genetic analysis. It was suggested by the authors that the approach could potentially be generalized to other disease states and immunological phenotypes. Because counts were too low, fewer than 20 rarely observed V segments, including chromosome 9 orphons, were excluded from the earlier analysis of around 590 of the donors. In a later analysis, HLA-associated TCR beta chains were found to be more clonally expanded and to have lower generation probabilities than equally common non-associated chains. V-gene and J-gene trimming of TCR beta chains was associated with a missense DCLRE1C variant in a later genetic analysis, and the association was replicated in an independent cohort. In an earlier analysis of over 550 of the donors, most TCR beta V segments were observed in productive rearrangements about 87% or about 30% of the time, broadly matching IMGT annotations. Because HLA typing was missing for some donors at each locus, association tests included only the typed subset. The classifier was reported to diagnose cytomegalovirus status with high specificity and sensitivity in both the original and validation cohorts. In a later analysis, several top co-occurrence clusters were reported to appear linked to parvovirus B19, influenza, CMV and Epstein-Barr virus. According to a later analysis, most CMV-associated TCR beta chains appeared to be HLA-restricted, and the HLA associations seemed to be driven largely by CMV exposure. Across donors, most TCR sequences were observed very rarely, whereas some public TCRs were present in many individuals.

CDR1 and CDR2 are drawn from the germline V gene: SNHLY, FYNNEI. Including the terminal cysteine and phenylalanine, the CDR3 comprises 15 residues. Here the CDR3 DNA is all that survives: 45 bases in frame from base 1. Cut back by 2 bases and 2 bases, the V and J ends lie 12 bases apart. The cohort was made up of approximately 670 healthy bone marrow donors. All cohort members were sampled while nominally healthy, although unrecorded immune exposures were likely present. The donor was CMV seropositive and belonged to the group of about 290 seropositive cohort members. A peripheral blood sample was provided by each donor, and peripheral blood mononuclear cells were used for TCR beta sequencing. The Qiagen DNeasy Blood Extraction Kit was used to extract genomic DNA from the blood cell samples. The protocol used for the library was the immunoSEQ multiplex PCR assay. For the multiplex PCR, a mixture combining 60 forward primers for TCR Vbeta segments and 13 reverse primers for TCR Jbeta segments was used. The CDR3 region of rearranged TCR beta genes was amplified from genomic DNA by a multiplex PCR assay. The amplified TCR beta libraries were sequenced on the Illumina HiSeq System as 87-base-pair reads. The paper's data handling went like this. In a later analysis, tens of millions of unique TCR beta chains were counted across the 650 to 750 repertoires, and about 10 million of these chains were shared by at least two donors. Raw reads were error-corrected and collapsed into unique sequences by a nearest-neighbor algorithm in which closely related sequences were merged to remove PCR and sequencing errors. V, D and J gene segments were assigned by aligning CDR3 sequences to IMGT reference sequences. Each retained sequence needed at least a six-nucleotide match to both a V gene segment and a J gene segment. Rearrangements were called productive when the CDR3 lacked stop codons and stayed in frame with V and J; all others were non-productive. CDR3 was defined according to IMGT convention as the region running from the second conserved V-encoded cysteine to the conserved J-encoded phenylalanine. The earlier analysis of approximately 500 of the donors excluded sequences that lacked an unambiguous match to a single V gene segment. An earlier analysis of a few hundred of the donors called V segments functional above 56.7% productive rearrangements and segregating when the between-donor standard deviation exceeded 5%. To diagnose cytomegalovirus status from the catalog of TCR beta chain sequences, a statistical classification framework was built. V and J gene assignment, in a later analysis, came from comparing TCR nucleotide sequences with IMGT/GENE-DB human TR gene sequences. A later analysis assigned CDR3 sequences and most-parsimonious VDJ recombination scenarios with the TCRdist pipeline. In a later analysis, every TCR beta chain was defined by the combination of its CDR3 amino acid sequence and its V-gene family, and reads without a unique V-gene family were dropped. In a later analysis, 450 to 600 highly shared, low-generation-probability nucleotide sequences were removed to address suspected cross-contamination and a sequencing artifact. In a later analysis, a clonal expansion index was calculated for each public chain from normalized within-repertoire ranks of inferred template counts. In a later analysis, generation probabilities were computed with a VDJ recombination model fitted to out-of-frame rearrangements, and the resulting probabilities were checked against IGoR. Hypergeometric tests were used in a later analysis to score TCR-TCR, TCR-HLA and TCR-CMV co-occurrence, with a repertoire-size bias correction applied to the TCR pairs. False discovery rates were estimated in a later analysis by permuting HLA or CMV assignments 20 times. In a later analysis, co-occurring TCRs were grouped with DBSCAN, and TCRdist sequence similarity was added when clustering was performed within HLA-allele-positive subsets. Repertoires with fewer than 30,000 or more than 120,000 public chains, plus five repertoires with anomalous nucleotide sharing, were excluded from co-occurrence clustering. What TCRdb holds here is the immuneACCESS table cut down to in-frame rearrangements. Part of the clones is not present; checked against another copy, under half of the missing clones reflect an unresolved V gene, and the others are unexplained. V and J calls and clone size are those listed in that table; D and trimming were worked out from the DNA. The sample table lists more than 130,000 clones, around three quarters of them with a count of one. The ten most abundant clones make up nearly 7% of the sample.

As regards this clone: Its binding antigen is unknown. Per-base qualities were not stored, and no clone one base away is much larger.

What was sequenced was PBMCs. The chain is encoded by TRBV2 joined to TRBJ1-2; the best D guess is TRBD1, with 6 bases matching. The TCR was taken from a man aged 40-50 years in good health and CMV-seropositive. The CDR3 protein: CASSEPETGNYGYTF. At the DNA level, the sequence is TGTGCCAGCAGTGAACCCGAGACAGGAAACTATGGCTACACCTTC.